The rows below give T cell receptor beta chains drawn from one sample of a study of T-cell reconstitution after alpha-beta-depleted transplantation in children. TCRdb analysed the PCR reads with MiXCR anew, one entry per CDR3 protein. The sample contains fewer than 550,000 distinct CDR3 sequences, about an eighth of which appear only once. The specimen was PBMCs, mostly from graft donor cells, collected 180 days after TCRalphabeta/CD19-depleted stem cell transplant. These receptors were collected from a female patient between 2 and 15 years old who had a stem cell transplant for aplastic anemia, so the T cells may come from the graft donor. CDR3s include the opening cysteine and the closing phenylalanine or tryptophan. A D gene is named only where the DNA matches it firmly. The size entry is marked missing in some rows and otherwise reads once, few, many or a size class.

>TRBJ1-5|TRBD1|.|TRBV11-2
CASSDSGTGYPQHF
TGTGCCAGCAGCGATTCCGGGACAGGGTATCCCCAGCATTTT
>TRBJ2-1|.|.|TRBV20-1
CSARVGDVVGEQFF
TGCAGTGCTAGAGTTGGGGACGTAGTGGGTGAGCAGTTCTTC
>TRBJ1-1|.|many|TRBV20-1
CSAGGTEAFF
TGCAGTGCGGGGGGGACTGAAGCTTTCTTT
>TRBJ1-1|.|many|TRBV7-8
CASSLVFPGPGAEAFF
TGTGCCAGCAGCTTAGTATTCCCCGGGCCAGGAGCTGAAGCTTTCTTT
>TRBJ2-2|.|few|TRBV27
CASSLLGGANTGELFF
TGTGCCAGCAGTTTATTGGGGGGAGCGAACACCGGGGAGCTGTTTTTT
>TRBJ2-1|TRBD2|.|TRBV7-9
CASSSSGTSVRKFF
TGTGCCAGCAGCTCCTCCGGGACTAGCGTAAGAAAGTTCTTC
>TRBJ1-3|TRBD1|.|TRBV7-2
CASSPDRGQGNTIYF
TGTGCCAGCAGCCCTGACAGGGGGCAAGGAAACACCATATATTTT
>TRBJ2-1|TRBD2|many|TRBV7-2
CASRGGRAESYNEQFF
TGTGCCAGCAGGGGGGGGAGGGCGGAATCCTACAATGAGCAGTTCTTC
>TRBJ2-5|TRBD2|.|TRBV6-5
CASSSQREGFWKTQYF
TGTGCCAGCAGTTCCCAGCGGGAGGGTTTTTGGAAGACCCAGTACTTC
>TRBJ2-1|.|.|TRBV2
CASGGHNDQFF
TGTGCCAGCGGCGGGCACAATGATCAGTTCTTC
>TRBJ1-5|TRBD1|few|TRBV18
CASSPVGTVNQPQHF
TGTGCCAGCTCACCCGTAGGGACAGTAAATCAGCCCCAGCATTTT
>TRBJ2-2|.|few|TRBV5-1
CASSHGTPFAGELFF
TGCGCCAGCAGTCACGGGACTCCCTTCGCCGGGGAGCTGTTTTTT
>TRBJ2-7|TRBD2|many|TRBV6-2/TRBV6-3
CASSYGREVRIEQYF
TGTGCCAGCAGTTACGGGCGGGAGGTAAGAATCGAGCAGTACTTC
>TRBJ2-1|TRBD2|once|TRBV29-1
CSVLATSYNEQFF
TGCAGCGTACTAGCGACCTCCTACAATGAGCAGTTCTTC
>TRBJ2-5|TRBD1|many|TRBV15
CATSIQGNQETQYF
TGTGCCACCAGCATACAGGGGAACCAAGAGACCCAGTACTTC
>TRBJ1-2|.|.|TRBV12-3/TRBV12-4
CASSLMRSSSVSVGSVFSYGYTF
TGTGCCAGCAGTTTAATGAGGTCGAGCTCGGTTTCTGTAGGTTCCGTATTTAGCTATGGCTACACCTTC
>TRBJ1-1|.|few|TRBV5-1
CASSSPRGNTEAFF
TGCGCCAGCAGCTCGCCCAGGGGGAACACTGAAGCTTTCTTT
>TRBJ2-7|TRBD1|.|TRBV28
CPSSRDRVREQYF
TGTCCCAGCAGCCGGGACAGGGTGCGGGAGCAGTACTTC
>TRBJ2-1|.|many|TRBV5-5
CASSLGSPTYNEQFF
TGTGCCAGCAGCTTGGGGTCTCCAACCTACAATGAGCAGTTCTTC
>TRBJ1-3|.|.|TRBV20-1
CSASRGGGNTIYF
TGCAGTGCCAGCAGGGGTGGGGGAAACACCATATATTTT
>TRBJ2-7|TRBD2|many|TRBV5-1
CASSSTSGPYEQYF
TGCGCCAGCAGCTCGACTAGCGGCCCTTACGAGCAGTACTTC
>TRBJ1-5|TRBD1|.|TRBV7-8
CASSRAWDSLRQPQHF
TGTGCCAGCAGCCGCGCCTGGGACAGTCTGAGGCAGCCCCAGCATTTT
>TRBJ2-6|TRBD2|.|TRBV5-1
CASWTGGSGANVLTF
TGCGCCAGTTGGACGGGGGGCTCTGGGGCCAACGTCCTGACTTTC
>TRBJ2-1|.|few|TRBV5-1
CASSPGRMSYNEQFF
TGCGCCAGCAGCCCTGGGCGTATGTCCTACAATGAGCAGTTCTTC
>TRBJ2-6|.|.|TRBV5-1
CASSLPQGYGANVLTF
TGCGCCAGCAGCTTACCCCAGGGTTACGGGGCCAACGTCCTGACTTTC
>TRBJ2-2|.|few|TRBV5-1
CASSRVTGELFF
TGCGCCAGCAGCCGCGTCACCGGGGAGCTGTTTTTT
>TRBJ1-1|.|many|TRBV25-1
CASRPGFTEAFF
TGTGCCAGCAGGCCGGGGTTCACTGAAGCTTTCTTT
>TRBJ1-1|.|.|TRBV7-9
CASSLGGAGMNTEAFF
TGTGCCAGCAGCTTAGGGGGGGCAGGGATGAACACTGAAGCTTTCTTT
>TRBJ1-4|.|many|TRBV11-2
CASSLVVQPRANREKLFF
TGTGCCAGCAGCTTAGTGGTGCAACCCAGGGCAAACCGGGAAAAACTGTTTTTT
>TRBJ2-1|TRBD2|.|TRBV7-8
CASSLGTSGRNYNEQFF
TGTGCCAGCAGCTTAGGGACTAGCGGACGAAATTACAATGAGCAGTTCTTC
>TRBJ2-7|.|few|TRBV30
CAWSPGLSYEQYF
TGTGCCTGGAGCCCCGGGTTGTCCTACGAGCAGTACTTC